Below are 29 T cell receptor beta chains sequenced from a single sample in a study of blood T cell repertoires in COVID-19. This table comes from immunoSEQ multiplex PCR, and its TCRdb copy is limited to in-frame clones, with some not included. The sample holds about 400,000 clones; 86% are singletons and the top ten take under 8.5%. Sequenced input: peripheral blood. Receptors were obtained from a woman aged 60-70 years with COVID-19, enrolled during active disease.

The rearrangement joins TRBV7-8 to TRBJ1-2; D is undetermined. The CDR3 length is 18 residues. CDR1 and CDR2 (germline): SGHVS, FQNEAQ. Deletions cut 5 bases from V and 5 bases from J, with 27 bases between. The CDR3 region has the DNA TGTGCCAGCAGCCCCCTTGCGGCCCCGCGGGCCTCACCTTATGGCTACACCTTC. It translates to CASSPLAAPRASPYGYTF. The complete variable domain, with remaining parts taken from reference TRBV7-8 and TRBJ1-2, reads GAGVSQSPRYKVAKRGQDVALRCDPISGHVSLFWYQQALGQGPEFLTYFQNEAQLDKSGLPSDRFFAERPEGSVSTLKIQRTQQEDSAVYLCASSPLAAPRASPYGYTFGSGTRLTVV.

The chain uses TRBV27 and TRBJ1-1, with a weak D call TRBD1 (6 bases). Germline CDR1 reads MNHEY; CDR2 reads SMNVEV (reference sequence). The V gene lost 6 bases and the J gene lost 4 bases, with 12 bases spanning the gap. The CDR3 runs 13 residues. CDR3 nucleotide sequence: TGTGCCAGCAGCCCTTCCAGGGGCACTGAAGCTTTCTTT. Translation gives CASSPSRGTEAFF.

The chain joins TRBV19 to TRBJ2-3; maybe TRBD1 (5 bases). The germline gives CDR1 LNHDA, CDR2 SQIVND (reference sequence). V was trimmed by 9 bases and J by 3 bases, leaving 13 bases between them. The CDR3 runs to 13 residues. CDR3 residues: CASREFFTDTQYF. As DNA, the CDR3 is TGTGCCAGCAGGGAATTCTTTACAGATACGCAGTATTTT.

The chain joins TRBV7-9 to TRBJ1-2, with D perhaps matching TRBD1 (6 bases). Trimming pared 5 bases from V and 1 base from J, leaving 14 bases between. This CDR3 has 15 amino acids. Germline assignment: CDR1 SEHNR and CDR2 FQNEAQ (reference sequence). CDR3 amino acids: CASSPSGVVNYGYTF. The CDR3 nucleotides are TGTGCCAGCAGCCCATCAGGGGTCGTTAACTATGGCTACACCTTC.

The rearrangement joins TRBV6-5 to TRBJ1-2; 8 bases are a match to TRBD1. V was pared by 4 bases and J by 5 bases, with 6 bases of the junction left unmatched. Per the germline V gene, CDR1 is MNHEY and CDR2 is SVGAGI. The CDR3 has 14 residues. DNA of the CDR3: TGTGCCAGCAGTTTCGGGACAGGAGATTATGGCTACACCTTC. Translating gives CASSFGTGDYGYTF.

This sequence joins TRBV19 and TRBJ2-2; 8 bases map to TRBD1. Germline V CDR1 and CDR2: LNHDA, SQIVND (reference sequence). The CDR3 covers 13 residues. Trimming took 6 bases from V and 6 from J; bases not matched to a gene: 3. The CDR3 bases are TGTGCCAGTAGAGGACAGGGCCCCGGGGAGCTGTTTTTT. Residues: CASRGQGPGELFF.

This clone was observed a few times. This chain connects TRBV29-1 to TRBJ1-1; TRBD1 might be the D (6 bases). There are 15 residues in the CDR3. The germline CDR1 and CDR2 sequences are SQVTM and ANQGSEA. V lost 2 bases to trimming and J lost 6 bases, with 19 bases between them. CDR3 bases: TGCAGCGTTGAACTTGGCGGCAGGGGAAGGGCTGAAGCTTTCTTT. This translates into CSVELGGRGRAEAFF.

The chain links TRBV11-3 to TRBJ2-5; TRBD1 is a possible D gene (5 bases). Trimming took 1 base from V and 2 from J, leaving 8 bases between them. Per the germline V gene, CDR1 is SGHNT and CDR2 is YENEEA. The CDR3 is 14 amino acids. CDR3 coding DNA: TGTGCCAGCAGCTTAGGAGCAGGGCAAGAGACCCAGTACTTC. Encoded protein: CASSLGAGQETQYF.

The CDR3 DNA reads TGTGCCAGCTCACCAAAGCTAGCGGACACCGGGGAGCTGTTTTTT. Translated: CASSPKLADTGELFF. This chain joins TRBV18 and TRBJ2-2; the match to TRBD2 covers 7 bases. The CDR3 has 15 residues. The junction had 3 bases not matched to a gene; V was cut back by 2 bases and J by 3 bases. Germline V lookup: CDR1 KGHSH, CDR2 LQKENI.

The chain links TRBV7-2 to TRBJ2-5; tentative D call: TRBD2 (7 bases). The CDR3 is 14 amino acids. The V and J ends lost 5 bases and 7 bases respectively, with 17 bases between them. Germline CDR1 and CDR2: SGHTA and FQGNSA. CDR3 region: CASSPPGGGSTQYF. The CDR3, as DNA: TGTGCCAGCAGCCCCCCCGGCGGGGGCTCGACCCAGTACTTC.

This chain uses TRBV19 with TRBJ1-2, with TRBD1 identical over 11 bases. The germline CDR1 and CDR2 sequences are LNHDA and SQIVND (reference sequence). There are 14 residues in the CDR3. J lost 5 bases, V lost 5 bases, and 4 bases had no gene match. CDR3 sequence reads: CASSGQGAQYGYTF. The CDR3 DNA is TGTGCCAGTAGTGGACAGGGGGCGCAGTATGGCTACACCTTC. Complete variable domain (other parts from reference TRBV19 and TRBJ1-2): DGGITQSPKYLFRKEGQNVTLSCEQNLNHDAMYWYRQDPGQGLRLIYYSQIVNDFQKGDIAEGYSVSREKKESFPLTVTSAQKNPTAFYLCASSGQGAQYGYTFGSGTRLTVV.

CDR3 coding DNA: TGTGCCAGTAGTAGGGCGGGGGGGCGATATGAGCAGTTCTTC. It translates to CASSRAGGRYEQFF. The chain has TRBV19 and TRBJ2-1; 9 positions match TRBD2. Unmatched junction bases numbered 6, after V lost 4 bases and J lost 8 bases. CDR1 and CDR2 (germline): LNHDA, SQIVND (reference sequence). The CDR3 is 14 amino acids. The whole variable domain, remainder taken from reference TRBV19 and TRBJ2-1, is DGGITQSPKYLFRKEGQNVTLSCEQNLNHDAMYWYRQDPGQGLRLIYYSQIVNDFQKGDIAEGYSVSREKKESFPLTVTSAQKNPTAFYLCASSRAGGRYEQFFGPGTRLTVL.

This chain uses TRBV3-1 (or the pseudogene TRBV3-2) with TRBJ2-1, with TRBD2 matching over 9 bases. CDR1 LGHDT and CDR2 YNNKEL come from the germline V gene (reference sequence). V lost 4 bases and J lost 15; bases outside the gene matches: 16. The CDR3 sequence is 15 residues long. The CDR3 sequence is CASSLSLLSGGHLFF. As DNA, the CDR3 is TGTGCCAGCAGCCTCTCTCTTCTTAGCGGGGGACACCTGTTCTTC.

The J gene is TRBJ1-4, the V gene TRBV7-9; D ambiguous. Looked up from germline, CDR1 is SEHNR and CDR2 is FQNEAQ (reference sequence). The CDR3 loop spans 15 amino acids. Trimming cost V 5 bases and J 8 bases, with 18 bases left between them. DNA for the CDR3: TGTGCCAGCAGCCGGCCGGGGTACGGGGAAGAAAAACTGTTTTTT. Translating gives CASSRPGYGEEKLFF. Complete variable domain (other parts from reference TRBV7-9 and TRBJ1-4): DTGVSQNPRHKITKRGQNVTFRCDPISEHNRLYWYRQTLGQGPEFLTYFQNEAQLEKSRLLSDRFSAERPKGSFSTLEIQRTEQGDSAMYLCASSRPGYGEEKLFFGSGTQLSVL.

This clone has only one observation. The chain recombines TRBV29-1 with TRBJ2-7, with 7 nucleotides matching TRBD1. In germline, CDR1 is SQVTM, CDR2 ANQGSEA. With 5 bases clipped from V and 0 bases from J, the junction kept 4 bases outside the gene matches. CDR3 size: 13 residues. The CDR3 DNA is TGCAGCGTTCGGACAGGACACTCCTACGAGCAGTACTTC. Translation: CSVRTGHSYEQYF.

CDR3 loop: CASIDDSYGYTF. CDR3 nucleotide sequence: TGTGCCAGCATCGATGACAGCTATGGCTACACCTTC. The genes are TRBV12-3 or TRBV12-4 and TRBJ1-2; possible D gene TRBD1, 5 bases. The length of the CDR3 is 12 residues. The germline V and J ends were trimmed by 7 bases and 4 bases, with 10 bases remaining between them.

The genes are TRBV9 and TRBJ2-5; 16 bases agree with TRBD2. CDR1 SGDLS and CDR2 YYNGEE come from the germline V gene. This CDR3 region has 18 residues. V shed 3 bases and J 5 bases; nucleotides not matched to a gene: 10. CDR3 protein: CASSGEPGLAGGMETQYF. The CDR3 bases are TGTGCCAGCAGCGGCGAACCGGGACTAGCGGGGGGGATGGAGACCCAGTACTTC.

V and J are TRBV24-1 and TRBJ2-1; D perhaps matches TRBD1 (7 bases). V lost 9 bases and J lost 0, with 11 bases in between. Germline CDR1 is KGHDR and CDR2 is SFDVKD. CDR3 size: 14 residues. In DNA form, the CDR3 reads TGTGCCACCTCAGGGGGACTCTCCTACAATGAGCAGTTCTTC. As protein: CATSGGLSYNEQFF.

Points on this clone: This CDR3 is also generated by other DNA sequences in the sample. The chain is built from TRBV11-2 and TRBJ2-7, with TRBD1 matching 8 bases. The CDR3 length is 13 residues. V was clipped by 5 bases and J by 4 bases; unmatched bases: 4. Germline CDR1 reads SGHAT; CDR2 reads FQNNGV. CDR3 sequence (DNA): TGTGCCAGCAGCCCCGGGACAGGTTACGAGCAGTACTTC. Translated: CASSPGTGYEQYF.

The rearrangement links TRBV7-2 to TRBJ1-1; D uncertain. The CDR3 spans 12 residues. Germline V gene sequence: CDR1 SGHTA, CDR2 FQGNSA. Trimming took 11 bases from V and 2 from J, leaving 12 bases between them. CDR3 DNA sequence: TGTGCCGCCATGAGGGCTAACACTGAAGCTTTCTTT. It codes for CAAMRANTEAFF.

CDR3 in DNA: TGTGCCAGCAGCTTAGGGGGGGCTAGCAGCACAGATACGCAGTATTTT. This translates into CASSLGGASSTDTQYF. This chain uses TRBV13 with TRBJ2-3; D might be TRBD1 (6 bases). Germline CDR1 reads PRHDT; CDR2 reads FYEKMQ (reference sequence). Trimming removed 0 bases from V and 0 bases from J, with 10 bases in between. This CDR3 region has 16 residues. The full variable domain, its missing parts supplied by reference TRBV13 and TRBJ2-3, is AAGVIQSPRHLIKEKRETATLKCYPIPRHDTVYWYQQGPGQDPQFLISFYEKMQSDKGSIPDRFSAQQFSDYHSELNMSSLELGDSALYFCASSLGGASSTDTQYFGPGTRLTVL.

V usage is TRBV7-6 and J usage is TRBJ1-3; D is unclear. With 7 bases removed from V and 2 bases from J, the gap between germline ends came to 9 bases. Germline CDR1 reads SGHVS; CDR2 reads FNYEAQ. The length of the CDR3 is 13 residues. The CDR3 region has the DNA TGTGCCAGCACCCGCGGGGCTGGAAACACCATATATTTT. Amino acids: CASTRGAGNTIYF.

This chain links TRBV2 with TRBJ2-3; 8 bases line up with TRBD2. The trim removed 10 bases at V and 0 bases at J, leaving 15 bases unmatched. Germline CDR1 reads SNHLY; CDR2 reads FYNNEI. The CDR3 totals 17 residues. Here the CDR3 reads CAIGPKRGTSSTDTQYF. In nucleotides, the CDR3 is TGTGCCATCGGGCCGAAGCGGGGGACGTCTAGCACAGATACGCAGTATTTT.

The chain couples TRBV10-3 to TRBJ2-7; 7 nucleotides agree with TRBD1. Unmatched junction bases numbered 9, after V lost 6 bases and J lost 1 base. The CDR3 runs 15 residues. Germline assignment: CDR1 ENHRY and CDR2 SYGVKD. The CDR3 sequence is CAISVTGTESYEQYF. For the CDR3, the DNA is TGTGCCATCAGCGTCACCGGGACAGAGTCCTACGAGCAGTACTTC.

CDR3: CASSLLEQGVGGYTF. In nucleotides, the CDR3 is TGTGCCAGCAGCTTGCTGGAACAGGGGGTTGGAGGCTACACCTTC. This chain connects TRBV7-2 to TRBJ1-2; 8 bases map to TRBD1. Germline CDR1 is SGHTA and CDR2 is FQGNSA. J gave up 8 bases and V 3 bases, and 11 bases lay outside the gene matches. The CDR3 is 15 residues long.

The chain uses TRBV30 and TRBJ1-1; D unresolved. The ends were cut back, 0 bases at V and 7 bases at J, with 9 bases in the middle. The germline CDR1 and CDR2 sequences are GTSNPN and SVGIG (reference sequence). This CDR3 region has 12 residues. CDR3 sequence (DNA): TGTGCCTGGAGTGTACGGGGTCTTGAAGCTTTCTTT. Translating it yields CAWSVRGLEAFF.

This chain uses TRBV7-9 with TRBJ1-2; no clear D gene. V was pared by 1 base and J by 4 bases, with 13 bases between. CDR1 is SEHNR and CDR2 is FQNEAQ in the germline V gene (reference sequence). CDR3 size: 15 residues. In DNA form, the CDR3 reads TGTGCCAGCAGCTTAGGGCAGGAAGTTTTCTATGGCTACACCTTC. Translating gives CASSLGQEVFYGYTF.

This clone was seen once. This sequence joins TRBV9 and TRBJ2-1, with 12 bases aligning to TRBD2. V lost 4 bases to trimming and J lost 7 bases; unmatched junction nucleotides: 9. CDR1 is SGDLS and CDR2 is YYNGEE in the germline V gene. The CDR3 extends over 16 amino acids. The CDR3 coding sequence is TGTGCCAGCAGCCCCAGACTAGCGGGGGAATTAAATGAGCAGTTCTTC. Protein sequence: CASSPRLAGELNEQFF.

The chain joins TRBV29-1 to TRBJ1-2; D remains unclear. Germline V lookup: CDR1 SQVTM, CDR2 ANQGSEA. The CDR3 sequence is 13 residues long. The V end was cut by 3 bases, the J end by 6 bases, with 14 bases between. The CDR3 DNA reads TGCAGCGTTGAGCGGGTCGGGCACCATGGCTACACCTTC. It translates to CSVERVGHHGYTF.